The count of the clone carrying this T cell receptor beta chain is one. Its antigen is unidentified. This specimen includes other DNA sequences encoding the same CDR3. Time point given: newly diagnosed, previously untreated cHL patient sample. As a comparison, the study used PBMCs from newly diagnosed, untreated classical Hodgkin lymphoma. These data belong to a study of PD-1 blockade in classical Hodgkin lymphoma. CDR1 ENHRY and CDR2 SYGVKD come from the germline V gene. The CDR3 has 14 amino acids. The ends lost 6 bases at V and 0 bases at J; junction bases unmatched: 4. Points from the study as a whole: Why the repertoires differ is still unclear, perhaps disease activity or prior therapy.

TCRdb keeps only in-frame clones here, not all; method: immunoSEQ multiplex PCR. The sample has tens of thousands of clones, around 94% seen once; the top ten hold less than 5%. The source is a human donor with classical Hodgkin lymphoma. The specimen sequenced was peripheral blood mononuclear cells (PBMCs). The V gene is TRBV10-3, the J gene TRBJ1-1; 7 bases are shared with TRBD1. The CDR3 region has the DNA TGTGCCATCAGAAAGGGACAGATGAACACTGAAGCTTTCTTT. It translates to CAIRKGQMNTEAFF.